The 32 T cell receptor beta chains below all came from one sample that was sequenced in a study of blood T cell repertoires in COVID-19. Profiled with immunoSEQ multiplex PCR; TCRdb holds only in-frame clones, not every one. The sample has about 140,000 clones, around 89% seen once. The sample comprised peripheral blood. Receptors were obtained from a woman aged 60-70 years with active COVID-19.

This clone showed up just once. The chain's CDR3 is CASSQDSLAGGETQYF. As DNA, the CDR3 is TGCGCCAGCAGCCAAGATAGCCTAGCGGGAGGAGAGACCCAGTACTTC. V and J are TRBV4-3 and TRBJ2-5, with 11 bases lining up with TRBD2. The ends lost 0 bases at V and 4 bases at J; junction bases unmatched: 4. The CDR3 runs 16 residues. CDR1 and CDR2 from the germline V gene are LGHNA and YSLEER.

The gene calls are TRBV5-6 and TRBJ1-4, with TRBD1 matching over 9 bases. The CDR3 totals 16 residues. Germline loops: CDR1 SGHDT, CDR2 YYEEEE. Trimming cost V 0 bases and J 8 bases; bases outside gene matches: 8. CDR3 protein: CASSLGPQGAGEKLFF. The CDR3 DNA follows: TGTGCCAGCAGCTTGGGACCACAGGGGGCGGGCGAAAAACTGTTTTTT.

J is TRBJ2-5 and V is TRBV19; maybe TRBD1 (6 bases). The CDR3 is made up of 14 amino acids. Trimming shortened V by 5 bases and J by 0 bases, and 10 bases separated the two germline ends. Germline CDR1 LNHDA, CDR2 SQIVND (reference sequence). CDR3 in amino acids: CASSARGNQETQYF. CDR3 nucleotides: TGTGCCAGTAGTGCCAGGGGTAACCAAGAGACCCAGTACTTC.

The table lists this clone with a few counts. V gene TRBV28 combines with J gene TRBJ1-5; TRBD1 matches 10 bases. Germline CDR1 is MDHEN and CDR2 is SYDVKM. This CDR3 contains 13 residues. CDR3 nucleotide sequence: TGTGCTGGGACAGGGGACAGCAATCAGCCCCAGCATTTT. Protein sequence: CAGTGDSNQPQHF. The full variable domain, rest sourced from reference TRBV28 and TRBJ1-5, is DVKVTQSSRYLVKRTGEKVFLECVQDMDHENMFWYRQDPGLGLRLIYFSYDVKMKEKGDIPEGYSVSREKKERFSLILESASTNQTSMYLCAGTGDSNQPQHFGDGTRLSIL.

The chain is built from TRBV6-6 and TRBJ1-5; tentatively, D is TRBD1 (6 bases). V lost 2 bases, J lost 5 bases, and 10 bases lay in between. The CDR3 consists of 14 residues. Germline values: CDR1 MNHNY, CDR2 SVGAGI (reference sequence). This CDR3 reads CASSYGGRDQPQHF. CDR3 coding DNA: TGTGCCAGCAGTTACGGGGGCCGGGATCAGCCCCAGCATTTT.

The chain is built from TRBV18 and TRBJ2-5; TRBD1 aligns across 11 bases. Germline CDR1 is KGHSH and CDR2 is LQKENI. V shed 4 bases and J 4 bases; nucleotides not matched to a gene: 11. This CDR3 comprises 17 residues. The CDR3 spells CASSRISGTGGRETQYF. The CDR3 nucleotides read TGTGCCAGCTCACGGATCTCCGGGACAGGGGGTCGAGAGACCCAGTACTTC.

The rearrangement joins TRBV29-1 to TRBJ1-2, with D uncertain. The CDR3 has 11 residues. Germline values: CDR1 SQVTM, CDR2 ANQGSEA. Trimming stripped 5 bases from V and 9 bases from J, with 13 bases between. CDR3 in amino acids: CSVLTAASYTF. CDR3 nucleotides: TGCAGCGTTCTGACGGCGGCGAGCTACACCTTC.

This chain links TRBV11-3 with TRBJ2-1; 12 nucleotides match TRBD2. This CDR3 contains 15 residues. CDR1 and CDR2 from the germline V gene are SGHNT and YENEEA. J was trimmed by 4 bases and V by 5 bases; bases with no gene match: 3. CDR3 coding DNA: TGTGCCAGCAGCCCCCTAGCGGGAGGGTACAATGAGCAGTTCTTC. Protein product: CASSPLAGGYNEQFF.

This chain's CDR3 is CASLNRGIAYEQYF. The CDR3 DNA sequence: TGTGCCAGCCTCAACAGGGGGATCGCCTACGAGCAGTACTTC. This rearrangement joins TRBV28 to TRBJ2-7; 8 nucleotides line up with TRBD1. The CDR3 is 14 residues long. J lost 2 bases, V lost 8 bases, and 8 bases had no gene match. In germline, CDR1 is MDHEN, CDR2 SYDVKM.

V and J are TRBV11-2 and TRBJ2-3, with a tentative D call TRBD2 (6 bases). Germline CDR1 is SGHAT and CDR2 is FQNNGV. Trimming removed 6 bases from V and 2 bases from J, with 18 bases in between. The CDR3 has 16 residues. CDR3 sequence (DNA): TGTGCCAGCAGTTGGGCAGGAGGGAGGCCCACAGATACGCAGTATTTT. The encoded protein is CASSWAGGRPTDTQYF.

The chain uses TRBV7-3 and TRBJ2-1, with TRBD2 identical over 12 bases. CDR1 is SGHTA, CDR2 FQGTGA, per germline. This CDR3 comprises 15 residues. Germline trimming cut 3 bases from V and 9 bases from J; bases unmatched to any gene: 6. The CDR3 loop reads CASSLTSGSASEQFF. For the CDR3, the DNA is TGTGCCAGCAGCTTGACTAGCGGGAGCGCCAGTGAGCAGTTCTTC.

The rearrangement joins TRBV18 to TRBJ1-5; 10 nucleotides agree with TRBD1. Germline assignment: CDR1 KGHSH and CDR2 LQKENI. The CDR3 sequence is 14 residues long. V dropped 5 bases and J dropped 4; count of bases not matched to a gene: 2. CDR3: CASSRQGANQPQHF. CDR3 nucleotides: TGTGCCAGCTCAAGACAGGGGGCGAATCAGCCCCAGCATTTT.

As DNA, the CDR3 is TGTGCCAGCAGCTTAGTAACCCTCAGGGATTTACACAATGAGCAGTTCTTC. Its translation is CASSLVTLRDLHNEQFF. The chain has TRBV13 and TRBJ2-1, with D tentatively TRBD1 (5 bases). This CDR3 comprises 17 residues. Trimming removed 1 base at V and 5 bases at J, with 18 bases between. Germline V CDR1 and CDR2: PRHDT, FYEKMQ (reference sequence).

This clone was counted once. The rearrangement links TRBV18 to TRBJ1-2; tentatively, D is TRBD1 (5 bases). CDR1 KGHSH and CDR2 LQKENI come from the germline V gene. The CDR3 runs 13 residues. V was pared by 3 bases and J by 13 bases, with 18 bases between. This CDR3 is CASSPTAGATGTF. The CDR3 DNA reads as TGTGCCAGCTCACCGACAGCAGGCGCCACTGGCACCTTC. Using reference TRBV18 and TRBJ1-2 for the parts outside the CDR3, the full variable domain is NAGVMQNPRHLVRRRGQEARLRCSPMKGHSHVYWYRQLPEEGLKFMVYLQKENIIDESGMPKERFSAEFPKEGPSILRIQQVVRGDSAAYFCASSPTAGATGTFGSGTRLTVV.

The genes are TRBV28 and TRBJ2-7; no reliable D call. The V end was cut by 6 bases, the J end by 6 bases, with 12 bases between. Germline V CDR1 and CDR2: MDHEN, SYDVKM. CDR3 length equals 12 residues. Here the CDR3 DNA reads TGTGCCAGCAGAGACCCCCAGGCCGAGCAGTACTTC. It translates to CASRDPQAEQYF.

V is TRBV27 and J is TRBJ2-1; TRBD2 matches at 11 bases. There are 18 residues in the CDR3. Germline CDR1 reads MNHEY; CDR2 reads SMNVEV (reference sequence). V trimming: 5 bases; J trimming: 9 bases; junction bases outside the gene matches: 18. The CDR3 bases are TGTGCCAGCAGTCTAGACCAGCCGGGACTAGCGGAGGGGTTTGAGCAGTTCTTC. Amino acid sequence: CASSLDQPGLAEGFEQFF.

The V call is TRBV6-1, the J call TRBJ2-7; TRBD2 matches at 7 bases. Germline V gene lookup returns CDR1 MNHNS and CDR2 SASEGT. V lost 3 bases and J lost 3; bases outside the gene matches: 8. The CDR3 extends over 15 amino acids. CDR3 residues: CASSEYSGPFYEQYF. CDR3 DNA sequence: TGTGCCAGCAGTGAGTATAGCGGGCCGTTCTACGAGCAGTACTTC.

V usage is TRBV6-2 or TRBV6-3 and J usage is TRBJ2-4; TRBD1 matches at 8 bases. In germline, CDR1 is MNHEY, CDR2 SVGEGT. CDR3 length: 16 residues. V trimming: 0 bases; J trimming: 6 bases; junction bases outside the gene matches: 7. The CDR3, as DNA: TGTGCCAGCAGTTACTCGGACAGGGAGGCTTCAAACATTCAGTACTTC. Its translation is CASSYSDREASNIQYF.

This CDR3 is CASSQARDSSYEQYF. In DNA form, the CDR3 reads TGTGCCAGCAGCCAAGCCCGGGACAGCTCCTACGAGCAGTACTTC. The chain employs TRBV4-2 and TRBJ2-7, with 7 bases fitting TRBD1. The germline V gene encodes CDR1 LGHNA and CDR2 YNFKEQ. V lost 1 base and J lost 0; bases outside the gene matches: 3. The CDR3 has 15 residues.

CDR3 region: CASRRQGYSYEQYF. Here the CDR3 DNA reads TGTGCCAGCAGGCGACAGGGATACTCCTACGAGCAGTACTTC. The genes are TRBV6-5 and TRBJ2-7; 7 bases agree with TRBD1. The V and J ends lost 6 bases and 0 bases, in that order; junction bases with no gene match: 5. The CDR3 is 14 residues long. In germline, CDR1 is MNHEY, CDR2 SVGAGI.

V and J are TRBV7-3 and TRBJ2-3, with 7 bases lining up with TRBD2. Per germline, CDR1 SGHTA and CDR2 FQGTGA. V gave up 2 bases and J gave up 4 bases; unmatched junction bases: 6. This CDR3 has 15 amino acids. CDR3 residues: CASSLASGQADTQYF. For the CDR3, the DNA is TGTGCCAGCAGCTTAGCTAGCGGCCAGGCAGATACGCAGTATTTT.

The chain uses TRBV6-5 and TRBJ1-4; TRBD1 might be the D (6 bases). This CDR3 spans 15 amino acids. Germline lookup yields CDR1 MNHEY and CDR2 SVGAGI. V lost 4 bases and J lost 8, with 17 bases in between. The CDR3 nucleotides read TGTGCCAGCAGTTCAGCACAGGGCGGTGGAGAAAAACTGTTTTTT. Protein product: CASSSAQGGGEKLFF.

The chain uses TRBV5-4 and TRBJ2-1, with TRBD2 as a possible D gene (5 bases). Trimming removed 0 bases from V and 8 bases from J, with 9 bases in between. The CDR3 is made up of 13 amino acids. Germline V lookup: CDR1 SGHNT, CDR2 YYREEE (reference sequence). The CDR3 DNA follows: TGTGCCAGCAGCTTGGAGTCGGGGTATGAGCAGTTCTTC. It is translated as CASSLESGYEQFF.

The rearrangement links TRBV19 to TRBJ1-1; TRBD1 is a possible D gene (6 bases). The V gene's germline CDR1 is LNHDA and CDR2 SQIVND (reference sequence). This CDR3 region has 14 residues. Trimming pared 3 bases from V and 2 bases from J, leaving 10 bases between. The CDR3 loop reads CASSMGTTNTEAFF. CDR3 DNA sequence: TGTGCCAGTAGTATGGGGACAACTAACACTGAAGCTTTCTTT.

The V and J genes are TRBV28 and TRBJ1-6; TRBD1 is a possible D gene (5 bases). Germline V gene sequence: CDR1 MDHEN, CDR2 SYDVKM. Trimming removed 3 bases at V and 3 bases at J, with 9 bases between. CDR3 length equals 15 residues. The CDR3 DNA reads as TGTGCCAGCAGTTTGGGGACTAACTATAATTCACCCCTCCACTTT. This gives the protein CASSLGTNYNSPLHF.

The chain couples TRBV11-1 to TRBJ2-5; D may be TRBD1 (6 bases). This CDR3 is built from 14 residues. From germline, CDR1 is SGHAT and CDR2 FQDESV (reference sequence). Trimming stripped 5 bases from V and 5 bases from J, with 15 bases between. CDR3 sequence: CASSAAQGPETQYF. In nucleotides, the CDR3 is TGTGCCAGCAGCGCCGCGCAGGGGCCCGAGACCCAGTACTTC.

The J gene is TRBJ2-5, the V gene TRBV12-3 or TRBV12-4; a weak D match, TRBD1 (6 bases). V lost 5 bases and J 4 bases, leaving 11 bases between the germline ends. The CDR3 is 13 amino acids. The CDR3 coding sequence is TGTGCCAGCAGTAACACAGGGTCAGAGACCCAGTACTTC. As protein: CASSNTGSETQYF.

V gene TRBV27 combines with J gene TRBJ2-5; TRBD2 matches at 9 bases. The germline CDR1 and CDR2 sequences are MNHEY and SMNVEV (reference sequence). V shed 3 bases and J 7 bases; nucleotides not matched to a gene: 12. This CDR3 comprises 16 residues. CDR3 sequence reads: CASSFLRAGGQGTQYF. The CDR3 DNA follows: TGTGCCAGCAGTTTCCTGCGGGCGGGAGGGCAGGGGACCCAGTACTTC.

The chain couples TRBV11-2 to TRBJ2-1; D possibly corresponds to TRBD2 (6 bases). The CDR3 covers 17 residues. The germline V and J ends were trimmed by 7 bases and 0 bases, with 19 bases remaining between them. Germline V lookup: CDR1 SGHAT, CDR2 FQNNGV. As DNA, the CDR3 is TGTGCCAGCACACCAAAAGCGGGCGTGAGCTCCTACAATGAGCAGTTCTTC. Translating gives CASTPKAGVSSYNEQFF.

The gene calls are TRBV2 and TRBJ2-5, with TRBD1 identical over 7 bases. Germline CDR1 reads SNHLY; CDR2 reads FYNNEI. CDR3 size: 15 residues. After removal of 2 bases from V and 1 base from J, the junction contained 4 bases not matched to a gene. DNA of the CDR3: TGTGCCAGCAGTGAATTAGGGGGCTTCCAAGAGACCCAGTACTTC. Its protein product is CASSELGGFQETQYF. Combining the CDR3 with reference TRBV2 and TRBJ2-5 gives the whole variable domain EPEVTQTPSHQVTQMGQEVILRCVPISNHLYFYWYRQILGQKVEFLVSFYNNEISEKSEIFDDQFSVERPDGSNFTLKIRSTKLEDSAMYFCASSELGGFQETQYFGPGTRLLVL.

The chain links TRBV7-9 to TRBJ1-2, with a tentative D call TRBD1 (6 bases). Germline V gene sequence: CDR1 SEHNR, CDR2 FQNEAQ (reference sequence). The CDR3 sequence is 13 residues long. The V gene lost 5 bases and the J gene lost 2 bases, with 9 bases spanning the gap. CDR3 protein: CASSPGQNYGYTF. CDR3 DNA sequence: TGTGCCAGCAGCCCGGGACAAAACTATGGCTACACCTTC.

The chain combines TRBV5-6 with TRBJ2-3; 7 bases are a match to TRBD2. V gave up 5 bases and J gave up 2 bases; unmatched junction bases: 11. Germline V gene lookup returns CDR1 SGHDT and CDR2 YYEEEE. The CDR3 spans 16 residues. The CDR3 DNA sequence: TGTGCCAGCAGTCATGGACTAGAACTCTACACAGATACGCAGTATTTT. It translates to CASSHGLELYTDTQYF. The full variable domain, its missing parts supplied by reference TRBV5-6 and TRBJ2-3, is DAGVTQSPTHLIKTRGQQVTLRCSPKSGHDTVSWYQQALGQGPQFIFQYYEEEERQRGNFPDRFSGHQFPNYSSELNVNALLLGDSALYLCASSHGLELYTDTQYFGPGTRLTVL.